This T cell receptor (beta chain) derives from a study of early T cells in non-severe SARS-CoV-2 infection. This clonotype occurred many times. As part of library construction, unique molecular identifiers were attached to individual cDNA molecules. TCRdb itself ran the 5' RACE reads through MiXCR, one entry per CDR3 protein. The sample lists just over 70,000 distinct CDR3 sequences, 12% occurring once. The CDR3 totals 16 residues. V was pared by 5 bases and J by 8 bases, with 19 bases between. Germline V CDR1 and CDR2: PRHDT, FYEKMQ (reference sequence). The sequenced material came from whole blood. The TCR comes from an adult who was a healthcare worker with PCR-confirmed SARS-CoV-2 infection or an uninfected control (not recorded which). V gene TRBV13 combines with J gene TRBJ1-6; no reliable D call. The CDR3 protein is CASSKRAGRWDSPLHF. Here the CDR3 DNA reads TGTGCCAGCAGCAAAAGGGCAGGCCGATGGGATTCACCCCTCCACTTT. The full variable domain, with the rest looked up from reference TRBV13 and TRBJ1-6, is AAGVIQSPRHLIKEKRETATLKCYPIPRHDTVYWYQQGPGQDPQFLISFYEKMQSDKGSIPDRFSAQQFSDYHSELNMSSLELGDSALYFCASSKRAGRWDSPLHFGNGTRLTVT.